This record looks at one T cell receptor beta chain sequence and its context. Its antigen is as yet unknown. Per germline, CDR1 MGHRA and CDR2 YSYEKL. The V and J ends lost 3 bases and 5 bases respectively, with 21 bases between them. The CDR3 is 17 amino acids. As for time point: week 11, during vaccination. One vaccine dose held 300 ug of mutant IDH1 20-mer peptide and came with topical imiquimod. Produced via immunoSEQ multiplex PCR; TCRdb's table is partial and in-frame only. The repertoire includes under 55,000 clones, 91% of them detected once, and roughly 2.3% sits in the top ten. The sample comes from a study of a mutant IDH1 vaccine in newly diagnosed glioma. Whole-study context: The treated population exhibited a male proportion of roughly 60%, a female proportion of roughly 38%, and a mean age of about 40 years. Most patients had radiochemotherapy with temozolomide before enrollment; others had one alone.

Points from the study as a whole: Evidence of vaccine-induced immune responses was documented in approximately 93% of patients. Top peripheral T cell clonotype shifts appeared unrelated to pseudoprogression.

The TCR sequence derives from a man aged 45 to 65 with glioma. The chain joins TRBV4-1 to TRBJ2-3; either TRBD1 or TRBD2 may supply D (5 bases each). Material: PBMCs, obtained from a glioma patient whose treatment included an IDH1 peptide vaccine. The CDR3 sequence: CASSQDGTTRGGDTQYF. In DNA, the CDR3 is TGCGCCAGCAGCCAGGATGGGACGACAAGGGGTGGAGATACGCAGTATTTT.